This is a list of T cell receptor beta chains from one sample in a study of identifying expanded T cells in peripheral blood. Produced via immunoSEQ multiplex PCR; TCRdb's table is partial and in-frame only. This sample has about 130,000 clones; 86% occur once, and the top ten carry 8.4%. The source material was blood. The receptor source for this set is a person aged 18-70 years in good health. Each CDR3 is given with its conserved first and last residue. D genes are given only for firm matches. Expanded clones get a size class; other rows say once, few or many, or leave the size out.

>.|.|TRBV19|TRBJ1-1
CASSLWGDLNTEAFF
TGTGCCAGTAGTCTCTGGGGAGACTTGAACACTGAAGCTTTCTTT
>.|.|TRBV21-1|TRBJ1-1
CASSKVPSGSEAFF
TGTGCCAGCAGCAAAGTTCCCAGCGGGTCCGAAGCTTTCTTT
>TRBD2|.|TRBV6-5|TRBJ2-7
CASSASGGPYEQYF
TGTGCCAGCAGTGCTAGCGGGGGCCCCTACGAGCAGTACTTC
>.|.|TRBV2|TRBJ2-3
CASNSAASTDTQYF
TGTGCCAGCAATTCGGCGGCGAGCACAGATACGCAGTATTTT
>.|.|TRBV7-7|TRBJ2-7
CASSNSLESYEQYF
TGTGCCAGCAGCAATTCTCTAGAATCCTACGAGCAGTACTTC
>TRBD1|.|TRBV5-1|TRBJ2-2
CASSGIDRDTGELFF
TGCGCCAGCAGCGGCATAGACAGGGACACCGGGGAGCTGTTTTTT
>TRBD1|.|TRBV7-2|TRBJ1-1
CASSTGDTEAFF
TGTGCCAGCAGCACAGGGGACACTGAAGCTTTCTTT
>.|.|TRBV19|TRBJ1-1
CASSIEHRVQAFF
TGTGCCAGTAGTATCGAACACAGGGTTCAAGCTTTCTTT
>.|.|TRBV2|TRBJ2-2
CASRADPGELFF
TGTGCCAGCAGAGCGGACCCCGGGGAGCTGTTTTTT
>TRBD1|.|TRBV19|TRBJ2-2
CASSRTGGPNTGELFF
TGTGCCAGTAGCCGAACAGGGGGCCCGAACACCGGGGAGCTGTTTTTT
>TRBD1|.|TRBV5-6|TRBJ1-4
CASSLTGGDEKLFF
TGTGCCAGCAGCCTGACAGGGGGGGATGAAAAACTGTTTTTT
>.|.|TRBV5-1|TRBJ2-6
CASSLDSLGAAGANVLTF
TGCGCCAGCAGCTTGGATTCATTGGGAGCCGCTGGGGCCAACGTCCTGACTTTC
>TRBD1|once|TRBV18|TRBJ1-5
CASSPPGQGGQPQHF
TGTGCCAGCTCACCACCGGGACAGGGAGGTCAGCCCCAGCATTTT
>TRBD1|.|TRBV19|TRBJ1-1
CASSIIGDRDLAEAFF
TGTGCCAGTAGTATTATCGGCGACAGGGACTTGGCTGAAGCTTTCTTT
>.|.|TRBV9|TRBJ2-2
CASSEGPIKSTGELFF
TGTGCCAGCAGCGAGGGCCCAATTAAGAGCACCGGGGAGCTGTTTTTT
>TRBD2|.|TRBV19|TRBJ2-2
CASITGGSTGELFF
TGTGCCAGTATAACGGGAGGGAGCACCGGGGAGCTGTTTTTT
>TRBD1|.|TRBV5-1|TRBJ2-5
CASSPGQIKETQYF
TGCGCCAGCAGCCCGGGACAGATCAAAGAGACCCAGTACTTC
>.|.|TRBV7-6|TRBJ1-2
CASSLDRTYGYTF
TGTGCCAGCAGCTTAGACAGGACCTATGGCTACACCTTC
>.|.|TRBV9|TRBJ1-2
CASSVTTLYGYTF
TGTGCCAGCAGCGTCACCACTTTGTATGGCTACACCTTC
>TRBD2|.|TRBV11-2|TRBJ2-3
CASSTIWRGRVTDTQYF
TGTGCCAGCAGCACTATCTGGCGCGGGAGGGTCACAGATACGCAGTATTTT
>.|.|TRBV28|TRBJ1-2
CAAKDKFINYGYTF
TGTGCCGCCAAGGACAAGTTCATTAACTATGGCTACACCTTC
>TRBD1|.|TRBV7-2|TRBJ1-5
CASSFSGTGGGNQPQHF
TGTGCCAGCAGCTTTTCCGGGACAGGGGGCGGCAATCAGCCCCAGCATTTT
>.|.|TRBV6-5|TRBJ1-1
CASSSVGLAFF
TGTGCCAGCAGTTCCGTGGGTTTAGCTTTCTTT
>.|.|TRBV21-1|TRBJ1-5
CASCGALGGGRPQHF
TGTGCCAGCTGTGGGGCCCTCGGGGGGGGCCGGCCCCAGCATTTT
>TRBD2|.|TRBV6-5|TRBJ2-1
CASSLLAGGPHEQFF
TGTGCCAGCAGCCTACTGGCGGGAGGGCCCCATGAGCAGTTCTTC
>TRBD1|.|TRBV10-3|TRBJ2-3
CAISSSGGKTDTQYF
TGTGCCATCAGTTCATCAGGGGGAAAGACAGATACGCAGTATTTT
>TRBD2|.|TRBV11-1|TRBJ2-3
CASSKLPAGAQYF
TGTGCCAGCAGCAAACTACCCGCGGGAGCGCAGTATTTT
>.|.|TRBV27|TRBJ2-7
CASSPPGAYEQYF
TGTGCCAGCAGCCCGCCGGGAGCTTACGAGCAGTACTTC
>.|.|TRBV7-6|TRBJ1-3
CASSLEQGRLTFSGNTIYF
TGTGCCAGCAGCTTAGAACAGGGACGTTTGACTTTCTCAGGAAACACCATATATTTT
>TRBD1|few|TRBV5-4|TRBJ1-6
CASSSTDRVGSPLHF
TGTGCCAGCAGCTCCACCGACAGGGTTGGGTCACCCCTCCACTTT
>.|.|TRBV2|TRBJ1-3
CASSVVSSGNTIYF
TGTGCCAGCAGTGTCGTATCCTCTGGAAACACCATATATTTT
>.|.|TRBV4-2|TRBJ1-2
CASSPLGTLVEGYTF
TGTGCCAGCAGCCCATTAGGGACACTCGTAGAGGGCTACACCTTC